The 15 T cell receptor beta chains given below trace back to one sample, sequenced in a study of blood T cell repertoires in COVID-19. The table came from immunoSEQ multiplex PCR; TCRdb's copy has only in-frame clones and leaves some out. This table holds 300,000 or so clones, more than 70% found once. Sequencing was done on a sample of peripheral blood. The receptors originated from a woman aged 50 to 65 who had recovered from COVID-19.

The chain couples TRBV30 to TRBJ2-1, with unresolved D. V gave up 4 bases and J gave up 6 bases, with 10 bases separating them. Per the germline V gene, CDR1 is GTSNPN and CDR2 is SVGIG (reference sequence). The CDR3 is 12 amino acids. The CDR3: CAWKDSGNEQFF. The CDR3, as DNA: TGTGCCTGGAAAGATTCCGGCAATGAGCAGTTCTTC.

This clone showed up just once. The chain is built from TRBV7-8 and TRBJ2-7; 10 bases match TRBD2. The J segment lost 4 bases and the V segment lost 4 bases, leaving 19 bases of the junction unmatched. Germline V CDR1 and CDR2: SGHVS, FQNEAQ. The CDR3 spans 19 residues. CDR3 residues: CASSSDPIILLAGAYEQYF. The CDR3 region has the DNA TGTGCCAGCAGCTCAGACCCAATTATACTTCTAGCGGGAGCGTACGAGCAGTACTTC.

This chain connects TRBV5-1 to TRBJ2-3, with D unclear. This CDR3 has 12 residues. The V end lost 4 bases, the J end lost 6 bases, and 9 bases lay between the germline ends. Germline V CDR1 and CDR2: SGHRS, YFSETQ. CDR3 DNA: TGCGCCAGCAGCCCTCATGAGGATACGCAGTATTTT. Its protein product is CASSPHEDTQYF.

The rearrangement links TRBV7-8 to TRBJ2-1, with TRBD2 matching over 8 bases. Germline V gene data show CDR1 as SGHVS and CDR2 as FQNEAQ. This CDR3 is 15 amino acids long. With 7 bases clipped from V and 3 bases from J, the junction kept 8 bases outside the gene matches. The CDR3 bases are TGTGCCAGCAATAAGCGGGAGAGCGACTACAATGAGCAGTTCTTC. It is translated as CASNKRESDYNEQFF. Looking up the rest from reference TRBV7-8 and TRBJ2-1 gives the full variable domain: GAGVSQSPRYKVAKRGQDVALRCDPISGHVSLFWYQQALGQGPEFLTYFQNEAQLDKSGLPSDRFFAERPEGSVSTLKIQRTQQEDSAVYLCASNKRESDYNEQFFGPGTRLTVL.

This chain connects TRBV10-3 to TRBJ2-3, with 13 bases aligning to TRBD2. The germline V gene has CDR1 ENHRY and CDR2 SYGVKD. V was pared by 11 bases and J by 2 bases, with 4 bases of the junction left unmatched. The CDR3 totals 14 residues. CDR3 in amino acids: CALGTSGTTDTQYF. The CDR3 coding sequence is TGTGCCTTAGGGACTAGCGGGACCACAGATACGCAGTATTTT.

In its sample, this clone was seen once. The J gene is TRBJ1-1, the V gene TRBV30; TRBD1 might be the D (6 bases). This CDR3 has 15 residues. V lost 0 bases and J 0 bases, leaving 11 bases between the germline ends. The V gene's germline CDR1 is GTSNPN and CDR2 SVGIG (reference sequence). CDR3 sequence reads: CAWSVQTGMNTEAFF. CDR3 coding DNA: TGTGCCTGGAGTGTCCAGACAGGAATGAACACTGAAGCTTTCTTT.

The chain is built from TRBV28 and TRBJ2-1; the match to TRBD2 covers 13 bases. Trimming took 7 bases from V and 2 from J; bases not matched to a gene: 11. CDR1 and CDR2 (germline): MDHEN, SYDVKM. This CDR3 has 18 residues. This CDR3 is CASTGTSGIFYPYNEQFF. DNA of the CDR3: TGTGCCAGCACCGGGACTAGCGGGATTTTCTATCCCTACAATGAGCAGTTCTTC. The full variable domain, with the rest looked up from reference TRBV28 and TRBJ2-1, is DVKVTQSSRYLVKRTGEKVFLECVQDMDHENMFWYRQDPGLGLRLIYFSYDVKMKEKGDIPEGYSVSREKKERFSLILESASTNQTSMYLCASTGTSGIFYPYNEQFFGPGTRLTVL.

The chain recombines TRBV11-2 with TRBJ2-1; 9 bases align to TRBD2. This CDR3 contains 14 residues. Germline V gene lookup returns CDR1 SGHAT and CDR2 FQNNGV. Germline trimming cut 5 bases from V and 1 base from J; bases unmatched to any gene: 0. The CDR3 sequence is CASSGLASYNEQFF. CDR3 DNA sequence: TGTGCCAGCAGCGGACTAGCGTCCTACAATGAGCAGTTCTTC. Variable domain in full (rest from reference TRBV11-2 and TRBJ2-1): EAGVAQSPRYKIIEKRQSVAFWCNPISGHATLYWYQQILGQGPKLLIQFQNNGVVDDSQLPKDRFSAERLKGVDSTLKIQPAKLEDSAVYLCASSGLASYNEQFFGPGTRLTVL.

The chain is built from TRBV19 and TRBJ1-4, with 8 bases aligning to TRBD1. The CDR3 runs to 12 residues. Trimming cost V 10 bases and J 8 bases; bases outside gene matches: 6. Germline CDR1 and CDR2: LNHDA and SQIVND (reference sequence). This CDR3 reads CATKDRVEKLFF. The CDR3 nucleotides read TGTGCCACCAAGGACAGGGTGGAAAAACTGTTTTTT.

This clone was seen a single time. The chain uses TRBV29-1 and TRBJ1-1, with TRBD1 identical over 7 bases. The CDR3 length is 13 residues. Per germline, CDR1 SQVTM and CDR2 ANQGSEA. J lost 2 bases, V lost 7 bases, and 7 bases had no gene match. CDR3 nucleotide sequence: TGCAGCGCCGACACAGGGGTTAACACTGAAGCTTTCTTT. Protein: CSADTGVNTEAFF.

This chain joins TRBV10-3 and TRBJ1-2, with D perhaps matching TRBD1 (5 bases). Germline assignment: CDR1 ENHRY and CDR2 SYGVKD. Trimming shortened V by 7 bases and J by 6 bases, and 9 bases separated the two germline ends. The length of the CDR3 is 11 residues. The CDR3 nucleotides are TGTGCCATCAATACAGGAGATGGCTACACCTTC. Its protein is CAINTGDGYTF.

The chain recombines TRBV4-1 with TRBJ2-5; 7 bases match TRBD2. V shed 1 base and J 5 bases; nucleotides not matched to a gene: 7. The germline V gene encodes CDR1 MGHRA and CDR2 YSYEKL. CDR3 length: 15 residues. CDR3 DNA sequence: TGCGCCAGCAGCCAAGGGGGGGGGAGGTCGGAGACCCAGTACTTC. Protein sequence: CASSQGGGRSETQYF.

The J gene is TRBJ1-2, the V gene TRBV28, with D unresolved. Germline assignment: CDR1 MDHEN and CDR2 SYDVKM. The CDR3 contains 12 residues. The V gene lost 5 bases and the J gene lost 5 bases, with 9 bases spanning the gap. The CDR3 spells CASSLDKYGYTF. The CDR3 coding sequence is TGTGCCAGCAGTCTCGACAAATATGGCTACACCTTC.

This clone showed up just once. The chain recombines TRBV10-3 with TRBJ1-3, with a possible D match to TRBD1 (6 bases). The CDR3 loop spans 17 amino acids. From germline, CDR1 is ENHRY and CDR2 SYGVKD. V lost 0 bases to trimming and J lost 0 bases, with 12 bases between them. CDR3: CAISESIWTDSGNTIYF. CDR3 coding DNA: TGTGCCATCAGTGAGTCGATTTGGACAGACTCTGGAAACACCATATATTTT.

The chain carries TRBV28 and TRBJ2-1; 9 nucleotides match TRBD2. Germline V gene lookup returns CDR1 MDHEN and CDR2 SYDVKM. J gave up 7 bases and V 3 bases, and 22 bases lay outside the gene matches. The length of the CDR3 is 20 residues. The CDR3 bases are TGTGCCAGCAGTTTTCCTCTGCCTAAGGTTAGCGGGAGAGAATTGAATGAGCAGTTCTTC. This encodes CASSFPLPKVSGRELNEQFF.